These 5 T cell receptor beta chains were sequenced from one sample in a study of graft-versus-host responses after intestinal transplantation. The assay was immunoSEQ multiplex PCR, and TCRdb's table has in-frame clones only and misses some. The table lists tens of thousands of clones, approximately 88% of them singletons. Graft tissue processing released intraepithelial and lamina propria lymphocytes. The material sequenced was ileum tissue, taken around 350 days after transplant. The receptors stem from a human patient who received an intestinal transplant, so some T cells may come from the graft donor.

The rearrangement joins TRBV6-1 to TRBJ2-1; D unclear. The CDR3 length is 14 residues. The V gene lost 6 bases and the J gene lost 9 bases, with 18 bases spanning the gap. Germline CDR1 and CDR2: MNHNS and SASEGT. The CDR3 DNA reads TGTGCCAGCAGCAAATGGGCCATATTCGGTGAGCAGTTCTTC. This translates into CASSKWAIFGEQFF.

The J gene is TRBJ2-7, the V gene TRBV6-5, with D unresolved. The CDR3 is 13 amino acids. Germline values: CDR1 MNHEY, CDR2 SVGAGI. Trimming took off 6 bases at V and 2 bases at J, with 11 bases between the two ends. CDR3 region: CASRSHGTYEQYF. DNA for the CDR3: TGTGCCAGCAGAAGCCATGGGACCTACGAGCAGTACTTC.

The chain is built from TRBV29-1 and TRBJ2-7, with TRBD1 as a possible D gene (6 bases). V shed 3 bases and J shed 1 base, with 10 bases lying between them. The CDR3 has 13 amino acids. Germline CDR1 and CDR2: SQVTM and ANQGSEA. The CDR3 nucleotides are TGCAGCGTTGATTCAGGGGCATCCTACGAGCAGTACTTC. Protein: CSVDSGASYEQYF.

The chain combines TRBV7-9 with TRBJ2-5, with D perhaps TRBD2 (7 bases). Germline V gene data show CDR1 as SEHNR and CDR2 as FQNEAQ (reference sequence). V was cut by 5 bases and J by 7 bases, with 14 bases left in between. This CDR3 contains 13 residues. The CDR3 DNA reads TGTGCCAGCAGCCCCCAGGGGAGGGCGACCCAGTACTTC. It specifies CASSPQGRATQYF.

J is TRBJ2-3 and V is TRBV7-3; D remains ambiguous. This CDR3 is 13 amino acids long. Trimming took off 9 bases at V and 6 bases at J, with 16 bases between the two ends. Germline CDR1 is SGHTA and CDR2 is FQGTGA. CDR3 coding DNA: TGTGCCAGTCAAATGGGGTCCGGGGATACGCAGTATTTT. Translating it yields CASQMGSGDTQYF.